Listed below are T cell receptor beta chains from one sample, sequenced in a study of Ad26.COV2.S vaccination and SARS-CoV-2 variants. Profiled with immunoSEQ multiplex PCR; TCRdb holds only in-frame clones, not every one. The data contain about 460,000 clones, around 89% of them singletons. The sample consisted of peripheral blood, taken in a trial of Ad26.COV2.S vaccine versus placebo. Receptors originate from a person between 18 and 65 years old who received the Ad26.COV2.S COVID-19 vaccine or a placebo. Both conserved end residues are trimmed from each CDR3.

V	length	J	CDR3
TRBV2	11	TRBJ2-1	ASKEQIYNEQF
TRBV3-1/TRBV3-2	12	TRBJ2-3	ASSRLFPPDTQY
TRBV24-1	14	TRBJ2-1	ATSDPETSGSYEQF
TRBV2	12	TRBJ1-6	ASTSAIVNSPLH
TRBV18	10	TRBJ1-1	ASSSRSTEAF
TRBV19	14	TRBJ1-1	ASSMEAGRMNTEAF
TRBV6-1	13	TRBJ2-1	ASSDPGRSYNEQF
TRBV13	14	TRBJ2-6	ASSLVGNSGANVLT
TRBV30	12	TRBJ1-5	AWSVGTSNQPQH
TRBV3-1/TRBV3-2	12	TRBJ2-1	ASSPGLANNEQF
TRBV4-1	14	TRBJ2-3	ASSRNREGGTDTQY
TRBV28	13	TRBJ1-5	ASSSDRAGNQPQH
TRBV7-9	11	TRBJ1-5	ASSPQGDQPQH
TRBV7-2	12	TRBJ1-2	ASSFGGPSYGYT
TRBV3-1/TRBV3-2	11	TRBJ2-5	ASSHVFQETQY
TRBV9	13	TRBJ2-1	ASSVALAGGAEQF
TRBV5-1	13	TRBJ2-3	ASSLGTGGEDTQY
TRBV7-9	17	TRBJ2-1	ASSLPPMPLAGGDLEQF
TRBV2	14	TRBJ1-5	ASRGWTGPSNQPQH
TRBV7-8	12	TRBJ1-1	ASSLGTAPTEAF
TRBV5-3	17	TRBJ2-1	ARSHKLSGTAAERNEQF
TRBV2	10	TRBJ2-1	ASNSMRNEQF
TRBV7-8	16	TRBJ1-1	ASRGGRGLSRANTEAF
TRBV5-1	12	TRBJ2-7	ASSPTGGSDEQY
TRBV7-2	14	TRBJ2-5	ASSTRYGQGGETQY
TRBV5-4	11	TRBJ1-5	ASSAGVSGPQH
TRBV7-2	12	TRBJ2-7	ASSEGRTTYEQY
TRBV5-1	13	TRBJ2-3	ASSFTMGRGDTQY
TRBV29-1	12	TRBJ2-2	SARTGVNTGELF
TRBV19	13	TRBJ1-1	ASRGGAARGTEAF
TRBV18	13	TRBJ2-7	ASSSTSGISYEQY
TRBV19	15	TRBJ1-4	ASSMPVGTGVNGKLF
TRBV5-1	13	TRBJ2-3	ASSPGTGGYDTQY
TRBV7-2	13	TRBJ1-4	ASSLVSRQGEKLF
TRBV5-6	13	TRBJ1-3	ASSLIRMAGNTIY
TRBV6-5	11	TRBJ2-1	ASSYSIRNEQF
TRBV28	13	TRBJ2-3	ASSLGGTNTDTQY
TRBV5-1	11	TRBJ2-1	ASSFDRGNEQF
TRBV3-1/TRBV3-2	10	TRBJ1-6	ASSQGDSPLH
TRBV19	14	TRBJ1-5	ASSPRTGGRNQPQH
TRBV2	20	TRBJ2-1	ASSERLRWTSGITAFYNEQF
TRBV2	14	TRBJ2-7	ASSEGGLAAIYEQY
TRBV29-1	11	TRBJ2-1	SVLAESYNEQF